This is a list of T cell receptor beta chains from one sample in a study of blood T cell repertoires in COVID-19. Sequenced by immunoSEQ multiplex PCR; TCRdb stores in-frame clones only, minus some. The data hold about 200,000 clones, with roughly 86% observed a single time. Material for sequencing was peripheral blood. Every receptor here comes from a man younger than 30 with active or convalescent COVID-19. The CDR3 runs from the conserved cysteine through the conserved F or W. D genes are given only for firm matches. Some rows mark clone size as missing; the rest say once, few, many or name a class of expanded clone.

CDR3nt,CDR3aa,j_gene,v_gene,abundance,len,d_gene
TGTGCCAGCAGAGCCGGGACAGGGGTTTTTTACTTC,CASRAGTGVFYF,TRBJ2-5,TRBV6-6,NA,12,TRBD1
TGTGCCACCAGCAGAGATCTGGGGGGGGCTGATCAGCCCCAGCATTTT,CATSRDLGGADQPQHF,TRBJ1-5,TRBV15,few,16,NA
TGTGCCAGCAGCGCGTCGACAGCCTGGGGGCGCGCTTTCTTT,CASSASTAWGRAFF,TRBJ1-1,TRBV9,NA,14,NA
TGTGCCAGTCAAATAGACGGGAATGAGCAGTTCTTC,CASQIDGNEQFF,TRBJ2-1,TRBV5-4,few,12,NA
TGTGCCTGGAGCCAACCTCAGAAGTATAGCAATCAGCCCCAGCATTTT,CAWSQPQKYSNQPQHF,TRBJ1-5,TRBV30,NA,16,NA
TGTGCCACTAAAAGCCCGGGGGCTAACTATGGCTACACCTTC,CATKSPGANYGYTF,TRBJ1-2,TRBV19,NA,14,NA
TGTGCCAGCAGTTTCGGGACTAGCGGGGGGGTAACCCAAGAGACCCAGTACTTC,CASSFGTSGGVTQETQYF,TRBJ2-5,TRBV28,NA,18,TRBD2
TGTGCCAGCAGCTTAATTGTCGACAGGCATTTCCACTTT,CASSLIVDRHFHF,TRBJ1-6,TRBV7-2,NA,13,NA
TGTGCCAGCAGTTCGACTAGCTCCTACGAGCAGTACTTC,CASSSTSSYEQYF,TRBJ2-7,TRBV12-3/TRBV12-4,NA,13,NA
TGTGCCAGCAGCGTAGGGGGTCTAGCGGCCTACGAGCAGTACTTC,CASSVGGLAAYEQYF,TRBJ2-7,TRBV9,NA,15,TRBD2
TGTGCTAGTGGTTCATGGGGGGACTATCGTAATGGCACTGAAGCTTTCTTT,CASGSWGDYRNGTEAFF,TRBJ1-1,TRBV12-5,NA,17,NA
TGTGCCAGCAGCATAGGGACAGCCTCCACAGATACGCAGTATTTT,CASSIGTASTDTQYF,TRBJ2-3,TRBV14,NA,15,TRBD1
TGTGCCTGGAGCGGACAGGGCTCGAATCAGCCCCAGCATTTT,CAWSGQGSNQPQHF,TRBJ1-5,TRBV30,NA,14,TRBD1
TGTGCCAGCACCTTGGACAGGGGGCTCTACGAGCAGTACTTC,CASTLDRGLYEQYF,TRBJ2-7,TRBV6-5,NA,14,TRBD1
TGTGCCAGCAGTGTGGACAGTGCAACTAATGAAAAACTGTTTTTT,CASSVDSATNEKLFF,TRBJ1-4,TRBV2,NA,15,NA
TGTGCCAGCAGTCGCGATATCGAGAACACTGAAGCTTTCTTT,CASSRDIENTEAFF,TRBJ1-1,TRBV6-5,NA,14,NA
TGTGCCAGCAGCCCACGAAGGACAGATTATGGCTACACCTTC,CASSPRRTDYGYTF,TRBJ1-2,TRBV7-9,NA,14,NA
TGTGCCAGCAGGGGACAGGCTCGGGTCTATGGCTACACCTTC,CASRGQARVYGYTF,TRBJ1-2,TRBV2,NA,14,TRBD1
TGCGCCAGCAGTGAGACAGGGAATTCACCCCTCCACTTT,CASSETGNSPLHF,TRBJ1-6,TRBV10-2,NA,13,NA
TGTGCCAGCAGCTTAGCCCGGAACACTGAAGCTTTCTTT,CASSLARNTEAFF,TRBJ1-1,TRBV11-2,NA,13,NA
TGCGCCAGCAGCCCCTCGGGGAACTACGAGCAGTACTTC,CASSPSGNYEQYF,TRBJ2-7,TRBV5-1,NA,13,NA
TGTGCCAGCAGCGCCGACAGGAACACTGAAGCTTTCTTT,CASSADRNTEAFF,TRBJ1-1,TRBV11-1,NA,13,NA
TGTGCCAGCAGACTCTCCCTCGGGAACTATGGCTACACCTTC,CASRLSLGNYGYTF,TRBJ1-2,TRBV28,NA,14,NA
TGTGCCAGCAGTAGACTAGCGGGGGTGGAAGATACGCAGTATTTT,CASSRLAGVEDTQYF,TRBJ2-3,TRBV6-2/TRBV6-3,NA,15,TRBD2
TGCGCCAGCAGAACCCTTAACACTTCGCCGGAGGCTTTCTTT,CASRTLNTSPEAFF,TRBJ1-1,TRBV5-1,once,14,NA
TGTGCCAGCAGCCACCCAGGGGACAACTATGGCTACACCTTC,CASSHPGDNYGYTF,TRBJ1-2,TRBV5-8,few,14,NA
TGTGCCAGCAGCCCTCAAGCGGGGGCCCAAGAGACCCAGTACTTC,CASSPQAGAQETQYF,TRBJ2-5,TRBV7-2,NA,15,TRBD2
TGTGCCAGCAGCCTCCGGGACGGGGGTGAAAAACTGTTTTTT,CASSLRDGGEKLFF,TRBJ1-4,TRBV9,NA,14,NA
TGTGCCAGCAGAGGACTAGGCCGCACAGATACGCAGTATTTT,CASRGLGRTDTQYF,TRBJ2-3,TRBV6-5,few,14,TRBD2